The next 20 T cell receptor beta chains were all read from a single sample in a study of Ad26.COV2.S vaccination and SARS-CoV-2 variants. Generated by immunoSEQ multiplex PCR, the TCRdb table keeps only in-frame clones and is missing some. The sample lists roughly 680,000 clones, 89% occurring once. The treatment denotes: 15 to 20 received Ad26.COV2.S at low or high dose, single or two shots; several received placebo; per-sample allocation not given. Each sample was drawn 63 days after the first injection (of vaccine or placebo). The sequencing here drew on peripheral blood, taken in a trial of Ad26.COV2.S vaccine versus placebo. These receptors all come from a person between 18 and 65 years old who received the Ad26.COV2.S COVID-19 vaccine or a placebo.

This chain links TRBV7-9 with TRBJ1-2, with D possibly being TRBD1 (6 bases). CDR3 size: 13 residues. CDR1 and CDR2 from the germline V gene are SEHNR and FQNEAQ (reference sequence). With 2 bases removed from V and 8 bases from J, the gap between germline ends came to 12 bases. CDR3 coding DNA: TGTGCCAGCAGCTTACTGGACAGCGACGGCTACACCTTC. Its translation: CASSLLDSDGYTF.

The chain employs TRBV19 and TRBJ2-2; no firm D call. CDR3 length: 15 amino acids. V shed 2 bases and J shed 6 bases, with 13 bases lying between them. Germline CDR1 reads LNHDA; CDR2 reads SQIVND (reference sequence). As DNA, the CDR3 is TGTGCCAGTAGTATAAGGCAGATCCTCGCCGGGGAGCTGTTTTTT. Protein: CASSIRQILAGELFF.

This chain connects TRBV27 to TRBJ2-7, with D perhaps matching TRBD1 (5 bases). CDR1 MNHEY and CDR2 SMNVEV come from the germline V gene (reference sequence). With 6 bases removed from V and 4 bases from J, the gap between germline ends came to 10 bases. The CDR3 consists of 12 residues. CDR3 DNA sequence: TGTGCCAGCAGCCTTTCAGGGTACGAGCAGTACTTC. Amino acids: CASSLSGYEQYF.

This chain connects TRBV14 to TRBJ2-3; TRBD2 matches 12 bases. Germline V CDR1 and CDR2: SGHDN, FVKESK. J gave up 4 bases and V 4 bases, and 6 bases lay outside the gene matches. CDR3 length: 16 amino acids. CDR3 amino acids: CASSPRLAGVSDTQYF. CDR3 coding DNA: TGTGCCAGCAGCCCTCGACTAGCGGGAGTCTCAGATACGCAGTATTTT. Full variable domain (remainder filled in from reference TRBV14 and TRBJ2-3): EAGVTQFPSHSVIEKGQTVTLRCDPISGHDNLYWYRRVMGKEIKFLLHFVKESKQDESGMPNNRFLAERTGGTYSTLKVQPAELEDSGVYFCASSPRLAGVSDTQYFGPGTRLTVL.

The V and J genes are TRBV6-5 and TRBJ1-2; 7 bases are shared with TRBD1. CDR1 and CDR2 from the germline V gene are MNHEY and SVGAGI. V dropped 0 bases and J dropped 5; count of bases not matched to a gene: 6. The CDR3 contains 15 residues. Written as DNA, the CDR3 is TGTGCCAGCAGTTACTCTGGGGACAGTTTTTATGGCTACACCTTC. This encodes CASSYSGDSFYGYTF.

This sequence joins TRBV27 and TRBJ1-1, with unresolved D. The CDR3 contains 16 residues. V lost 3 bases and J lost 1, with 15 bases in between. Germline V CDR1 and CDR2: MNHEY, SMNVEV (reference sequence). CDR3 sequence (DNA): TGTGCCAGCAGTTTTCTGGGCCCCCCTACGAACACTGAAGCTTTCTTT. It yields the protein CASSFLGPPTNTEAFF.

The CDR3 region is CSVLAGATHNEQFF. CDR3 in DNA: TGCAGCGTCTTAGCGGGAGCCACCCACAATGAGCAGTTCTTC. This chain links TRBV29-1 with TRBJ2-1; 9 positions agree with TRBD2. The V segment lost 6 bases and the J segment 5 bases; nucleotides outside the gene matches: 8. Germline CDR1 is SQVTM and CDR2 is ANQGSEA. The CDR3 extends over 14 amino acids.

This chain connects TRBV7-9 to TRBJ1-5; D perhaps matches TRBD1 (6 bases). V was shortened by 0 bases and J by 4 bases, with 16 bases between the two germline ends. CDR3 length equals 17 residues. The germline V gene encodes CDR1 SEHNR and CDR2 FQNEAQ (reference sequence). Written as DNA, the CDR3 is TGTGCCAGCAGCTTAGCGGGGAAACAGGGATTTAATCAGCCCCAGCATTTT. Translating it yields CASSLAGKQGFNQPQHF.

This rearrangement joins TRBV6-2 or TRBV6-3 to TRBJ2-2; TRBD1 matches 9 bases. V shed 0 bases, J shed 5 bases, and the junction held 13 bases outside the gene matches. This CDR3 spans 19 amino acids. Germline CDR1 reads MNHEY; CDR2 reads SVGEGT. CDR3 sequence: CASSYSRWDRAEHTGELFF. For the CDR3, the DNA is TGTGCCAGCAGTTACTCGAGGTGGGACAGGGCGGAACATACCGGGGAGCTGTTTTTT.

V usage is TRBV7-9 and J usage is TRBJ1-1, with D perhaps TRBD1 (6 bases). The V end was cut by 2 bases, the J end by 3 bases, with 10 bases between. The CDR3 length is 14 residues. The germline V gene encodes CDR1 SEHNR and CDR2 FQNEAQ (reference sequence). The CDR3 nucleotides are TGTGCCAGCAGCTTATGGACAGATTACACTGAAGCTTTCTTT. Residues: CASSLWTDYTEAFF.

The CDR3 DNA is TGTGCCAGCAGCTTGAGTAGCGGGACTAGCAGCACAGATACGCAGTATTTT. Residues: CASSLSSGTSSTDTQYF. The chain recombines TRBV5-6 with TRBJ2-3; 9 positions match TRBD2. The V segment lost 1 base and the J segment 0 bases; nucleotides outside the gene matches: 6. The CDR3 covers 17 residues. CDR1 is SGHDT, CDR2 YYEEEE, per germline.

The chain carries TRBV11-2 and TRBJ2-1, with D perhaps given as TRBD1 or TRBD2 (5 bases each). CDR3 length: 14 residues. Germline V CDR1 and CDR2: SGHAT, FQNNGV. V lost 0 bases and J 7 bases, leaving 10 bases between the germline ends. CDR3: CASSLERGANEQFF. The CDR3 bases are TGTGCCAGCAGCTTAGAAAGGGGAGCGAATGAGCAGTTCTTC.

The rearrangement joins TRBV29-1 to TRBJ1-2; D not certain. V was pared by 0 bases and J by 8 bases, with 13 bases between. Germline assignment: CDR1 SQVTM and CDR2 ANQGSEA. This CDR3 region has 13 residues. DNA for the CDR3: TGCAGCGTTGAAGATCGAGGAGGGTTCGGCTACACCTTC. Protein: CSVEDRGGFGYTF.

The V and J genes are TRBV5-1 and TRBJ2-7; D ambiguous. There are 11 residues in the CDR3. V dropped 3 bases and J dropped 6 bases, with 7 bases sitting between them. Germline assignment: CDR1 SGHRS and CDR2 YFSETQ. Here the CDR3 DNA reads TGCGCCAGCAGCTGGGGTGGCGAGCAGTACTTC. Its protein product is CASSWGGEQYF.

This chain uses TRBV6-5 with TRBJ2-3; D not resolved. Germline V gene lookup returns CDR1 MNHEY and CDR2 SVGAGI. CDR3 size: 14 residues. V was cut by 0 bases and J by 0 bases, with 4 bases left in between. The CDR3 sequence is CASSYSYSTDTQYF. The CDR3 bases are TGTGCCAGCAGTTACTCGTACAGCACAGATACGCAGTATTTT.

The chain is built from TRBV6-2 or TRBV6-3 and TRBJ1-6; no definite D call. CDR3 length equals 16 residues. Germline values: CDR1 MNHEY, CDR2 SVGEGT. The V end was cut by 2 bases, the J end by 7 bases, with 15 bases between. CDR3 in DNA: TGTGCCAGCAGTTACCCGGCCGCCCTCCAGAATTCACCCCTCCACTTT. Protein product: CASSYPAALQNSPLHF.

The CDR3, as DNA: TGTGCCAGCAGCTCAACTAGGGACAGCCAAGAGACCCAGTACTTC. Its translation is CASSSTRDSQETQYF. The chain couples TRBV7-9 to TRBJ2-5, with 7 bases identical to TRBD1. The CDR3 consists of 15 residues. Trimming took 4 bases from V and 1 from J; bases not matched to a gene: 6. Germline V gives CDR1 SEHNR, CDR2 FQNEAQ (reference sequence).

In DNA, the CDR3 is TGTGCCAGCAGCTTAGGCGTGTACAATGAGCAGTTCTTC. Translating it yields CASSLGVYNEQFF. The J gene is TRBJ2-1, the V gene TRBV11-2; D is undetermined. The CDR3 runs to 13 residues. V lost 1 base and J 4 bases, leaving 5 bases between the germline ends. CDR1 is SGHAT, CDR2 FQNNGV, per germline.

The chain links TRBV4-1 to TRBJ1-4; D is perhaps TRBD1 (6 bases). Per the germline V gene, CDR1 is MGHRA and CDR2 is YSYEKL. The CDR3 is made up of 14 amino acids. Trimming took 0 bases from V and 8 from J, leaving 10 bases between them. CDR3 protein: CASSQEGGLEKLFF. CDR3 bases: TGCGCCAGCAGCCAAGAAGGGGGGTTAGAAAAACTGTTTTTT.

The rearrangement uses TRBV4-2 and TRBJ2-3; no firm D call. This CDR3 comprises 13 residues. Germline CDR1 reads LGHNA; CDR2 reads YNFKEQ. Between the trimmed V and J ends, which lost 4 bases and 5 bases, there was a span of 10 bases. The CDR3: CASSPRRGDTQYF. The CDR3, as DNA: TGTGCCAGCAGCCCAAGGCGTGGAGATACGCAGTATTTT.